The rows below give T cell receptor beta chains drawn from one sample of a study of shared clonotypes between healthy human individuals. Assay: immunoSEQ multiplex PCR; the TCRdb copy retains only in-frame clones and omits some. The table includes over 1.5 million clones, about 98% detected once. Source material: naive CD4+ T cells sorted from blood. The receptor source for this set is a man aged 25 to 45 in good health. The CDR3 runs from the conserved cysteine through the conserved F or W. The D gene is left open where the match is weak. For some rows the clone size is stated as once, few or many, or as a class when expanded; others skip it.

CDR3aa,CDR3nt,v_gene,d_gene,abundance,j_gene
CASSLTLAGAYTGELFF,TGTGCCAGCAGCTTAACCTTAGCGGGAGCTTACACCGGGGAGCTGTTTTTT,TRBV11-3,TRBD2,-,TRBJ2-2
CASSSLVAAEQFF,TGTGCCAGCAGTTCCTTGGTGGCGGCTGAGCAGTTCTTC,TRBV6-5,-,-,TRBJ2-1
CASSRAAGDTQYF,TGTGCCAGCTCACGTGCAGCGGGAGATACGCAGTATTTT,TRBV18,-,once,TRBJ2-3
CASSVAGTGVTTEAFF,TGTGCCAGCAGCGTAGCCGGGACAGGGGTTACAACTGAAGCTTTCTTT,TRBV9,TRBD1,-,TRBJ1-1
CASSDYGGELFF,TGTGCCAGCAGTGACTACGGAGGGGAGCTGTTTTTT,TRBV27,-,-,TRBJ2-2
CASSYSTGRNQPQHF,TGTGCCAGCAGTTACTCTACAGGGCGCAATCAGCCCCAGCATTTT,TRBV6-5,-,-,TRBJ1-5
CASRPQRPGANVLTF,TGTGCCAGCAGACCCCAGCGGCCTGGGGCCAACGTCCTGACTTTC,TRBV27,-,-,TRBJ2-6
CASSLGDRARETQYF,TGCGCCAGCAGCTTGGGGGACAGGGCCCGGGAGACCCAGTACTTC,TRBV5-1,TRBD1,once,TRBJ2-5
CASSRLGTDTQYF,TGTGCCAGCTCACGACTAGGCACAGATACGCAGTATTTT,TRBV18,-,-,TRBJ2-3
CASTRTGLTYEQYF,TGTGCCAGCACTAGGACAGGGTTGACGTACGAGCAGTACTTC,TRBV28,TRBD1,-,TRBJ2-7
CASSPPGVLGTEAFF,TGTGCCAGCTCACCCCCGGGCGTCTTGGGCACTGAAGCTTTCTTT,TRBV18,-,-,TRBJ1-1
CASSLGSGDGEAFF,TGTGCCAGCAGCTTGGGCTCAGGGGATGGTGAAGCTTTCTTT,TRBV5-5,-,-,TRBJ1-1
CAWKGQLNEKLFF,TGTGCCTGGAAGGGACAGCTTAATGAAAAACTGTTTTTT,TRBV30,TRBD1,-,TRBJ1-4
CASRMENTEAFF,TGTGCTAGCAGGATGGAGAACACTGAAGCTTTCTTT,TRBV2,-,once,TRBJ1-1
CARGTGEYEQYF,TGTGCCAGAGGGACAGGAGAATACGAGCAGTACTTC,TRBV2,TRBD1,-,TRBJ2-7
CASSLNRVRGYGYTF,TGTGCCAGCAGCCTAAACCGGGTGAGGGGCTATGGCTACACCTTC,TRBV5-5,-,-,TRBJ1-2
CASRFRDRGYEQYF,TGTGCAAGTCGCTTCCGGGACAGGGGCTACGAGCAGTACTTC,TRBV12-2,-,-,TRBJ2-7
CASSLGLAGHNEQFF,TGTGCCAGCAGCTTAGGACTAGCGGGGCACAATGAGCAGTTCTTC,TRBV11-2,TRBD2,-,TRBJ2-1
CSVRGTLGEEQFF,TGCAGCGTTCGCGGGACCTTAGGTGAGGAGCAGTTCTTC,TRBV29-1,-,-,TRBJ2-1
CASSLSNSQYF,TGTGCCAGCAGTTTATCAAACTCGCAGTACTTC,TRBV28,-,once,TRBJ2-7
CASSDQIMSYNEQFF,TGTGCCAGCAGTGATCAAATTATGTCCTACAATGAGCAGTTCTTC,TRBV25-1,-,once,TRBJ2-1
CASSPPRLSTDTQYF,TGTGCCAGTAGCCCACCACGACTCAGCACAGATACGCAGTATTTT,TRBV19,-,-,TRBJ2-3
CASSPGLAGAQETQYF,TGCGCCAGCAGCCCCGGACTAGCGGGAGCACAAGAGACCCAGTACTTC,TRBV4-1,TRBD2,once,TRBJ2-5
CATQGLAGISSYNEQFF,TGTGCCACCCAGGGACTAGCGGGAATAAGCTCCTACAATGAGCAGTTCTTC,TRBV25-1,TRBD2,-,TRBJ2-1
CSARGWDTQYF,TGCAGTGCTAGGGGCTGGGATACGCAGTATTTT,TRBV20-1,-,-,TRBJ2-3
CASSEGGPYGYTF,TGTGCCAGCAGTGAAGGGGGGCCCTATGGCTACACCTTC,TRBV25-1,-,-,TRBJ1-2
CASSDWTGGNTGELFF,TGCGCCAGCAGTGATTGGACAGGGGGCAACACCGGGGAGCTGTTTTTT,TRBV10-1,TRBD1,-,TRBJ2-2
CASTRGLAGVDNEQFF,TGTGCCAGCACCCGGGGACTAGCGGGGGTTGACAATGAGCAGTTCTTC,TRBV16,TRBD2,-,TRBJ2-1
CSVSGGSNQPQHF,TGCAGCGTGTCAGGGGGGAGCAATCAGCCCCAGCATTTT,TRBV29-1,TRBD1,once,TRBJ1-5
CASTTFSRTDNEQFF,TGTGCCAGCACTACTTTCTCGAGGACTGACAATGAGCAGTTCTTC,TRBV7-3,-,-,TRBJ2-1
CASRRNLGGNTEAFF,TGTGCCAGCAGGCGGAACCTGGGGGGGAACACTGAAGCTTTCTTT,TRBV2,-,-,TRBJ1-1
CASGLWAGSYNEQFF,TGTGCTAGTGGTTTATGGGCGGGCTCCTACAATGAGCAGTTCTTC,TRBV12-5,-,-,TRBJ2-1
CAISESTAPYEQYF,TGTGCCATCAGTGAGTCTACAGCGCCCTACGAGCAGTACTTC,TRBV10-3,-,-,TRBJ2-7
CAWSVLEYGYTF,TGTGCCTGGAGTGTACTCGAGTATGGCTACACCTTC,TRBV30,-,-,TRBJ1-2
CASSFPRGFSTDTQYF,TGTGCCAGCAGCTTTCCTAGAGGATTTAGCACAGATACGCAGTATTTT,TRBV7-2,-,-,TRBJ2-3
CASSYSTADNEQFF,TGTGCCAGCAGTTACTCGACGGCAGACAATGAGCAGTTCTTC,TRBV6-5,-,-,TRBJ2-1
CASRRGAGNYATNEKLFF,TGTGCCAGCAGACGAGGGGCGGGGAACTATGCAACTAATGAAAAACTGTTTTTT,TRBV11-2,-,-,TRBJ1-4
CSGRPLGSLQETQYF,TGCAGCGGTAGACCTTTAGGAAGCCTCCAAGAGACCCAGTACTTC,TRBV29-1,-,-,TRBJ2-5
CASSPRDRGTDTQYF,TGCGCCAGCAGCCCTAGGGACAGGGGCACAGATACGCAGTATTTT,TRBV5-1,TRBD1,once,TRBJ2-3
CASSQGLSAYEQYF,TGTGCCAGCAGCCAAGGACTTTCAGCCTACGAGCAGTACTTC,TRBV7-9,-,-,TRBJ2-7
CASGKQANYGYTF,TGTGCCAGCGGAAAACAAGCTAACTATGGCTACACCTTC,TRBV6-5,-,-,TRBJ1-2
CASSFLRSYEQYF,TGTGCCAGCAGTTTTTTGCGCTCCTACGAGCAGTACTTC,TRBV27,-,-,TRBJ2-7
CAWSVLAGAYEQYF,TGTGCCTGGAGTGTGCTAGCGGGGGCCTACGAGCAGTACTTC,TRBV30,TRBD2,-,TRBJ2-7
CASSSYIAGLSYEQYF,TGTGCCAGCAGCTCCTACATAGCGGGTCTCTCCTACGAGCAGTACTTC,TRBV5-4,TRBD2,once,TRBJ2-7
CASLQGPYGYTF,TGTGCCAGCCTACAGGGGCCCTATGGCTACACCTTC,TRBV28,TRBD1,once,TRBJ1-2
CASSESPNEAFF,TGTGCCAGCAGTGAATCCCCCAATGAAGCTTTCTTT,TRBV6-1,-,-,TRBJ1-1
CASSQYFGITEAFF,TGCGCCAGCAGCCAATATTTCGGAATCACTGAAGCTTTCTTT,TRBV4-3,-,-,TRBJ1-1
CASSILAGGPTNEQFF,TGTGCCAGCAGCATACTAGCGGGAGGGCCCACCAATGAGCAGTTCTTC,TRBV11-2,TRBD2,-,TRBJ2-1
CASSFRRTEETQYF,TGTGCCAGCAGCTTTCGACGGACGGAAGAGACCCAGTACTTC,TRBV11-2,-,-,TRBJ2-5
CASQTSTGPYYNEQFF,TGTGCCAGCCAGACGTCTACAGGGCCCTACTACAATGAGCAGTTCTTC,TRBV11-2,-,once,TRBJ2-1
CAWSFGAGRTGELFF,TGTGCCTGGAGTTTCGGGGCTGGGCGCACCGGGGAGCTGTTTTTT,TRBV30,-,-,TRBJ2-2
CASSERGFSYNEQFF,TGTGCCAGCAGTGAGCGCGGCTTCTCCTACAATGAGCAGTTCTTC,TRBV6-1,-,-,TRBJ2-1
CASQLRPGELFF,TGCGCCAGCCAACTGAGGCCCGGGGAGCTGTTTTTT,TRBV5-1,-,once,TRBJ2-2
CASSSAFQGDEQYF,TGTGCCAGCAGCTCCGCTTTCCAGGGTGACGAGCAGTACTTC,TRBV5-4,-,-,TRBJ2-7
CATSRRGTGKETQYF,TGTGCCACCAGCAGGAGGGGGACAGGGAAAGAGACCCAGTACTTC,TRBV15,TRBD1,-,TRBJ2-5